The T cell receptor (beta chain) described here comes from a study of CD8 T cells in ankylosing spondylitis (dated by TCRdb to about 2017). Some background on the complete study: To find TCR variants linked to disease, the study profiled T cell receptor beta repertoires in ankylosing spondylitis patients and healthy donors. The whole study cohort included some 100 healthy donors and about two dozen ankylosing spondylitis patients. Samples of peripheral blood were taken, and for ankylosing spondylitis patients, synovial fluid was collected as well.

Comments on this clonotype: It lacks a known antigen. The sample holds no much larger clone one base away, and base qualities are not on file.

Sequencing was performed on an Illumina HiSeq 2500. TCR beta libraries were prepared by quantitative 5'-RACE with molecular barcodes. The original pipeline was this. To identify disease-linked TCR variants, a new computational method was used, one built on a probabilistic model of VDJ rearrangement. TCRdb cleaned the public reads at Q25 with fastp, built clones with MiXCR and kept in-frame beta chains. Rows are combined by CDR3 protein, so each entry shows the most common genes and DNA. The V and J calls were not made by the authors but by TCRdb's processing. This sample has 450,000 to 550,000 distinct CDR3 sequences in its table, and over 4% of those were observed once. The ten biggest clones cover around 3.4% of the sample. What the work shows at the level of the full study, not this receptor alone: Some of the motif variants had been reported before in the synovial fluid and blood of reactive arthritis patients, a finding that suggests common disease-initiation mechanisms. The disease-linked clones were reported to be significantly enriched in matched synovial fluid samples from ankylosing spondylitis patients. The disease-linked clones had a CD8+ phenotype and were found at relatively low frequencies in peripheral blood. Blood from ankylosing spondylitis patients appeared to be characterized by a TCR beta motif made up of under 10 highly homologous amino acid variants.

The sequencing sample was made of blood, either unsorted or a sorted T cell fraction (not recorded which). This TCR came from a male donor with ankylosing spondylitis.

The CDR3 loop reads CASSLGGQGTRKLFF. The nucleotide sequence reads TGTGCCAGCAGCTTAGGAGGACAGGGTACACGGAAACTGTTTTTT. The sequence joins TRBV11-2 to TRBJ1-4; 8 of the junction bases match TRBD1. There are 15 amino acids in the CDR3, from cysteine to phenylalanine inclusive. The CDR3 DNA has 45 bases and is translated from base 1. CDR1 and CDR2, per the germline V gene, are SGHAT and FQNNGV. V is pruned by 1 base and J by 11 bases, leaving 9 bases of the junction without a gene match.